This record looks at one T cell receptor (beta chain) sequence and its context. The antigen is undetermined. At one end the junction does not follow the germline gene, possibly because of a read error. The sample originates from a study of T cells in Graves' hyperthyroidism and ophthalmopathy. Study as a whole: Blood was drawn when the patient was first diagnosed and still untreated.

Amplification of TCR beta CDR3 regions used RNA as the template. During a first-round RT-PCR of the TCR CDR3, the HTBI primer set was used. TCRdb reanalysed the multiplex PCR reads using MiXCR and keeps one entry per CDR3 protein. The sample contains 560,000 or so distinct CDR3 sequences, 20% of which appear only once. Researchers barred patients who had uncontrolled infection, other autoimmune disease, pregnancy or lactation. Study-wide points: Patients with ophthalmopathy were separated from those with stable hyperthyroidism by a 13 V-J model. Progression to ophthalmopathy was predicted a median of approximately 6.4 months early.

This CDR3 has 15 residues. CDR1 is SGHRS and CDR2 is YFSETQ in the germline V gene. V is TRBV5-1 and J is TRBJ2-1; D may match TRBD1 or TRBD2 (5 bases each). This TCR came from a man in his forties or fifties with Graves' ophthalmopathy. Material: blood. CDR3 in DNA: TGCGCCAGCAGCTTGGAACCATCCCGGGGCAATGAGCGGTTCTTC. Translation: CASSLEPSRGNERFF.